This TCR beta chain was sequenced during a study of blood T cell repertoires in COVID-19 (dated by TCRdb to 2020 to 2022). Study-level background: Collaborator samples came from the United States, Italy and Spain and covered acute and convalescent phases of COVID-19. The material from the prospective study consisted of cDNA or gDNA derived from T cells, B-cell-depleted T cells, or PBMCs. Deeply sampled blood TCRbeta repertoires from subjects exposed to, actively infected with, or recovered from COVID-19 were included in the dataset. The repertoires were released in a freely available public database intended as a resource for research on the immune response to SARS-CoV-2. The samples were drawn from the first 160 participants of the ongoing ImmuneRACE study and from 1,254 subjects provided by 6 global collaborators. A de-identified subject ID, COVID-19 status, age in years and sex were almost always included in the sample metadata. Where available, HLA class I and class II types were taken from metadata supplied by the sample provider and were not determined by assay-based typing. Paper-wide results and their limitations: The quantity of clinical and demographic metadata differed by source and by participant and was supplied without curation.

From V the trimming removes 1 base and from J it removes 5 bases, while the gene matches leave 3 bases of the junction unaccounted for. According to the germline V gene, CDR1 reads SGHTA and CDR2 reads FQGNSA. Reading from cysteine to phenylalanine, the CDR3 counts 14 amino acids. Only the CDR3 DNA stays, 42 bases, in frame from base 1. Remarks on this clone: Its antigen is unknown. Base qualities are not provided; no much larger clone lies one nucleotide away.

The immunoSEQ Assay, a bias-controlled multiplex PCR, was used to amplify TCRbeta CDR3 regions from genomic DNA. The paper's data handling went like this. Within the assay, amplification of reference gene primers was used to estimate how many nucleated cells each sample contained. To quantify the absolute abundance of each unique TCRbeta CDR3 rearrangement, sequence reads were collapsed and filtered. Productive Simpson clonality was computed per sample as the square root of Simpson's diversity index over productive rearrangements. Drawn from immuneACCESS, this table holds only the in-frame rearrangements with V and J called that TCRdb kept. Clones are partly lost; checked studies trace under half to an unresolved V gene and leave the rest unexplained. Clonal size and the V and J genes are those of that table, whereas D and trimming came from the DNA. For this sample there are about 310,000 clones; 90% appear just once. In total, the top ten clones hold under 1.1% of the sample.

One collaborating source in Seattle enrolled patients during active infection and followed them longitudinally through the course of disease. The collaborating institutions used their own protocols to collect whole blood in K2EDTA tubes. For TCRbeta analysis, collaborator samples were shipped as frozen whole blood, as isolated PBMCs, or as DNA extracted from either sample type. The sample consisted of peripheral blood. The chain uses TRBV7-2 and TRBJ2-5; a stretch of 8 junction bases matches TRBD2. The TCR originated in a woman in her 40s with COVID-19, enrolled during active disease. The DNA sequence is TGTGCCAGCAGCTTAGGGGGCGGGGGGGAGACCCAGTACTTC. Its protein reads: CASSLGGGGETQYF.